A selection of T cell receptor beta chains follows, all from one sample in a study of blood T cell repertoires in COVID-19. Here immunoSEQ multiplex PCR was the method, and the copy in TCRdb shows in-frame clones only, minus some. The sample lists under 300,000 clones; roughly nine tenths were seen once. The sequenced sample consisted of peripheral blood. These receptors were collected from a woman in her 40s who had recovered from COVID-19. CDR3s include the opening cysteine and the closing phenylalanine or tryptophan. The D gene is left open where the match is weak. Not every row has a clone size; where given, it reads once, few, many or a size class.

clone_size: .
d_call: TRBD2
j_call: TRBJ2-5
v_call: TRBV5-5
cdr3_aa: CASSLELAGGLETQYF
cdr3_nt: TGTGCCAGCAGCTTGGAACTAGCGGGGGGGTTAGAGACCCAGTACTTC

clone_size: .
d_call: .
j_call: TRBJ2-7
v_call: TRBV14
cdr3_aa: CASSDRSYEQYF
cdr3_nt: TGTGCCAGCAGCGACAGATCCTACGAGCAGTACTTC

clone_size: .
d_call: TRBD1
j_call: TRBJ1-2
v_call: TRBV10-3
cdr3_aa: CAISERTGGTGYTF
cdr3_nt: TGTGCCATCAGTGAGAGAACAGGGGGCACGGGCTACACCTTC

clone_size: .
d_call: .
j_call: TRBJ2-1
v_call: TRBV4-3
cdr3_aa: CASRSNEGTDEQFF
cdr3_nt: TGCGCCAGCAGGTCGAATGAGGGCACCGATGAGCAGTTCTTC

clone_size: .
d_call: TRBD1
j_call: TRBJ1-3
v_call: TRBV18
cdr3_aa: CASSPGTGASSGNTIYF
cdr3_nt: TGTGCCAGCTCACCAGGGACAGGCGCCAGCTCTGGAAACACCATATATTTT

clone_size: .
d_call: TRBD1
j_call: TRBJ1-4
v_call: TRBV19
cdr3_aa: CASRDRGEKLFF
cdr3_nt: TGTGCCAGTAGAGACAGGGGTGAAAAACTGTTTTTT

clone_size: .
d_call: TRBD1
j_call: TRBJ2-2
v_call: TRBV11-2
cdr3_aa: CASSPGGSTPKDGELFF
cdr3_nt: TGTGCCAGCAGCCCAGGGGGCTCCACCCCCAAAGACGGGGAGCTGTTTTTT

clone_size: .
d_call: TRBD1
j_call: TRBJ2-3
v_call: TRBV5-1
cdr3_aa: CASSSGTGHTDTQYF
cdr3_nt: TGCGCCAGCAGCTCCGGGACAGGACACACAGATACGCAGTATTTT

clone_size: .
d_call: .
j_call: TRBJ2-1
v_call: TRBV7-2
cdr3_aa: CASRQTGNEQFF
cdr3_nt: TGTGCCAGCCGCCAGACGGGAAATGAGCAGTTCTTC

clone_size: .
d_call: .
j_call: TRBJ2-7
v_call: TRBV28
cdr3_aa: CASSRDSTYEQYF
cdr3_nt: TGTGCCAGCAGCAGAGACAGTACCTACGAGCAGTACTTC

clone_size: .
d_call: TRBD1
j_call: TRBJ1-2
v_call: TRBV28
cdr3_aa: CASMARTGVNTF
cdr3_nt: TGTGCCAGCATGGCCAGGACAGGGGTGAACACCTTC

clone_size: few
d_call: TRBD1
j_call: TRBJ2-2
v_call: TRBV30
cdr3_aa: CALLTRTGGTGELFF
cdr3_nt: TGTGCCTTATTAACTCGGACAGGGGGGACCGGGGAGCTGTTTTTT

clone_size: .
d_call: TRBD1
j_call: TRBJ2-6
v_call: TRBV29-1
cdr3_aa: CSVQQGAGSGANVLTF
cdr3_nt: TGCAGCGTTCAACAGGGGGCAGGCTCTGGGGCCAACGTCCTGACTTTC

clone_size: few
d_call: TRBD1
j_call: TRBJ1-5
v_call: TRBV6-7
cdr3_aa: CASSYEQGAGCSNQPQHF
cdr3_nt: TGTGCCAGCAGTTACGAACAGGGGGCGGGTTGTAGCAATCAGCCCCAGCATTTT

clone_size: .
d_call: TRBD1
j_call: TRBJ1-2
v_call: TRBV19
cdr3_aa: CASSKTGTGGLYGYTF
cdr3_nt: TGTGCCAGTAGTAAGACCGGGACAGGGGGCCTCTATGGCTACACCTTC

clone_size: .
d_call: .
j_call: TRBJ1-5
v_call: TRBV2
cdr3_aa: CASSLLEGSSNQPQHF
cdr3_nt: TGTGCCAGCAGTCTCCTGGAGGGGTCGAGCAATCAGCCCCAGCATTTT

clone_size: .
d_call: .
j_call: TRBJ2-1
v_call: TRBV3-1/TRBV3-2
cdr3_aa: CASSLSPAREQFF
cdr3_nt: TGTGCCAGCAGCCTCTCTCCTGCCCGGGAGCAGTTCTTC

clone_size: .
d_call: TRBD2
j_call: TRBJ2-3
v_call: TRBV5-1
cdr3_aa: CASSHSGGADTQYF
cdr3_nt: TGCGCCAGCAGCCATAGCGGGGGGGCAGATACGCAGTATTTT

clone_size: .
d_call: TRBD1
j_call: TRBJ1-1
v_call: TRBV6-5
cdr3_aa: CASSYDVNQGAKAFF
cdr3_nt: TGTGCCAGCAGTTATGATGTTAATCAGGGGGCAAAAGCTTTCTTT

clone_size: .
d_call: TRBD2
j_call: TRBJ2-1
v_call: TRBV11-2
cdr3_aa: CASSILAGESNEQFF
cdr3_nt: TGTGCCAGCAGCATCCTAGCGGGAGAAAGCAATGAGCAGTTCTTC

clone_size: .
d_call: .
j_call: TRBJ1-1
v_call: TRBV10-2
cdr3_aa: CASRLDTEAFF
cdr3_nt: TGCGCCAGCAGGCTAGACACTGAAGCTTTCTTT

clone_size: .
d_call: .
j_call: TRBJ2-3
v_call: TRBV7-2
cdr3_aa: CASSVSPDTQYF
cdr3_nt: TGTGCCAGCAGCGTTAGCCCGGATACGCAGTATTTT

clone_size: .
d_call: TRBD1
j_call: TRBJ1-4
v_call: TRBV6-5
cdr3_aa: CATLTGTGANEKLFF
cdr3_nt: TGTGCCACATTGACAGGGACAGGGGCTAATGAAAAACTGTTTTTT

clone_size: .
d_call: TRBD2
j_call: TRBJ2-3
v_call: TRBV18
cdr3_aa: CASSPLSGGHTDTQYF
cdr3_nt: TGTGCCAGCTCACCTTTAAGCGGGGGACACACAGATACGCAGTATTTT

clone_size: .
d_call: .
j_call: TRBJ2-2
v_call: TRBV5-1
cdr3_aa: CASSLGRGNTGELFF
cdr3_nt: TGCGCCAGCAGCTTGGGTAGGGGAAACACCGGGGAGCTGTTTTTT

clone_size: .
d_call: TRBD1
j_call: TRBJ2-3
v_call: TRBV10-3
cdr3_aa: CAIEGAPGTDTQYF
cdr3_nt: TGTGCCATCGAGGGGGCCCCCGGCACAGATACGCAGTATTTT

clone_size: few
d_call: TRBD1
j_call: TRBJ2-7
v_call: TRBV5-6
cdr3_aa: CASSLRGRFYEQYF
cdr3_nt: TGTGCCAGCAGCCTGAGGGGGCGTTTCTACGAGCAGTACTTC

clone_size: few
d_call: TRBD1
j_call: TRBJ2-3
v_call: TRBV15
cdr3_aa: CATSKGQGADTQYF
cdr3_nt: TGTGCCACCAGCAAAGGACAGGGTGCAGATACGCAGTATTTT

clone_size: .
d_call: .
j_call: TRBJ1-1
v_call: TRBV15
cdr3_aa: CATSRDPGFTEAFF
cdr3_nt: TGTGCCACCAGCAGAGATCCGGGTTTCACTGAAGCTTTCTTT

clone_size: .
d_call: .
j_call: TRBJ2-1
v_call: TRBV11-3
cdr3_aa: CASSFSSGYNEQFF
cdr3_nt: TGTGCCAGCAGCTTCAGTAGCGGCTACAATGAGCAGTTCTTC

clone_size: .
d_call: TRBD2
j_call: TRBJ2-5
v_call: TRBV10-3
cdr3_aa: CAISGTSGQETQYF
cdr3_nt: TGTGCCATCAGTGGTACTAGCGGACAAGAGACCCAGTACTTC

clone_size: .
d_call: .
j_call: TRBJ1-1
v_call: TRBV30
cdr3_aa: CAWILNTEAFF
cdr3_nt: TGTGCCTGGATATTGAACACTGAAGCTTTCTTT